A single sample is the source of the 8 T cell receptor beta chains below, sequenced in a study of shared clonotypes between healthy human individuals. Sequencing was performed with immunoSEQ multiplex PCR; in TCRdb, only in-frame clones are kept and a portion is missing. The sample shows roughly 650,000 clones, 97% of them seen only once. Sequenced: naive CD4+ T cells sorted from blood. Subset given: CD45RA+ positively selected. These receptors were collected from a woman aged 25 to 39 in good health.

The chain uses TRBV11-2 and TRBJ1-2; D is unresolved. The germline gives CDR1 SGHAT, CDR2 FQNNGV. V was pared by 3 bases and J by 0 bases, with 11 bases between. CDR3 length: 15 amino acids. CDR3 protein: CASSFTDGANYGYTF. The DNA of the CDR3 is TGTGCCAGCAGCTTCACGGATGGAGCTAACTATGGCTACACCTTC.

The chain is built from TRBV6-6 and TRBJ2-3, with a weak D call TRBD2 (6 bases). Trimming took off 3 bases at V and 3 bases at J, with 13 bases between the two ends. The CDR3 is 15 residues long. Germline CDR1 and CDR2: MNHNY and SVGAGI (reference sequence). The CDR3 DNA reads as TGTGCCAGCAGTTATTTCGGGAGTCCGACAGATACGCAGTATTTT. It specifies CASSYFGSPTDTQYF.

V usage is TRBV28 and J usage is TRBJ1-1, with D perhaps matching TRBD1 (5 bases). Germline assignment: CDR1 MDHEN and CDR2 SYDVKM. Trimming took 7 bases from V and 3 from J, leaving 18 bases between them. The CDR3 contains 15 residues. The CDR3 nucleotides are TGTGCCAGCATAACCCTCGGGGGACCGGACACTGAAGCTTTCTTT. This sequence encodes CASITLGGPDTEAFF. The full variable domain, in which reference TRBV28 and TRBJ1-1 provide the parts outside the CDR3, is DVKVTQSSRYLVKRTGEKVFLECVQDMDHENMFWYRQDPGLGLRLIYFSYDVKMKEKGDIPEGYSVSREKKERFSLILESASTNQTSMYLCASITLGGPDTEAFFGQGTRLTVV.

The genes are TRBV18 and TRBJ1-2; 7 bases fit TRBD1. The CDR3 covers 14 residues. Germline CDR1 and CDR2: KGHSH and LQKENI. J was trimmed by 8 bases and V by 2 bases; bases with no gene match: 8. The CDR3 protein is CASSPTQGRRGYTF. DNA of the CDR3: TGTGCCAGCTCACCAACACAGGGGCGGCGGGGCTACACCTTC.

This chain links TRBV7-9 with TRBJ1-4; no reliable D call. The length of the CDR3 is 13 residues. The ends were cut back, 3 bases at V and 3 bases at J, with 5 bases in the middle. Germline lookup yields CDR1 SEHNR and CDR2 FQNEAQ (reference sequence). CDR3 residues: CASSFYPNEKLFF. The CDR3 DNA sequence: TGTGCCAGCAGCTTCTATCCTAATGAAAAACTGTTTTTT.

The rearrangement joins TRBV2 to TRBJ1-2; TRBD1 might be the D (6 bases). Trimming took off 4 bases at V and 7 bases at J, with 16 bases between the two ends. Germline CDR1 and CDR2: SNHLY and FYNNEI. The CDR3 extends over 14 amino acids. CDR3 nucleotides: TGTGCCAGCAGTGTTTTTGTCGGGGGCGCTGGCTACACCTTC. Translation gives CASSVFVGGAGYTF.

The chain uses TRBV27 and TRBJ2-3; D is perhaps TRBD1 or TRBD2 (5 bases each). V lost 3 bases, J lost 6 bases, and 16 bases lay in between. Germline V gene lookup returns CDR1 MNHEY and CDR2 SMNVEV (reference sequence). This CDR3 spans 15 amino acids. The CDR3, as DNA: TGTGCCAGCAGTTTTTGGTCTGGGGGTTCGGATACGCAGTATTTT. Amino acids: CASSFWSGGSDTQYF.

The J gene is TRBJ1-1, the V gene TRBV29-1, with 7 bases aligning to TRBD1. The CDR3 sequence is 14 residues long. Trimming took 4 bases from V and 4 from J; bases not matched to a gene: 9. CDR1 is SQVTM, CDR2 ANQGSEA, per germline. The DNA for the CDR3 is TGCAGCGTTGCCGACAGGGTCGGGCCCACTGAAGCTTTCTTT. It yields the protein CSVADRVGPTEAFF.